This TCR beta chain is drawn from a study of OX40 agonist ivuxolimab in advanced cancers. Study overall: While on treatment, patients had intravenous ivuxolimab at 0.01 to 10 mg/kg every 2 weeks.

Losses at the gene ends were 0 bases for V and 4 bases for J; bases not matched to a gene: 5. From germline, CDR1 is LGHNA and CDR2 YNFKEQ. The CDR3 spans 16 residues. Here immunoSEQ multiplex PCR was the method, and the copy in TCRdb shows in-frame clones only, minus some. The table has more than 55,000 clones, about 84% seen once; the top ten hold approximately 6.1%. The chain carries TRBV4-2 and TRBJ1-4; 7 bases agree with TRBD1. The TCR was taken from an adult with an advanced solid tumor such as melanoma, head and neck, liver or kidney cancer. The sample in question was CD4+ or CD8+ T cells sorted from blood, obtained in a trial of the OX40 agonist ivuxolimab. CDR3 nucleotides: TGTGCCAGCAGCCAAGAAGGGACAGTTAGTAATGAAAAACTGTTTTTT. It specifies CASSQEGTVSNEKLFF.